This T cell receptor (beta chain) comes out of a study of spatial heterogeneity in lung cancer. Study results and limitations: Resection blood, more than follow-up blood, showed ubiquitous expanded tumor TCRs.

This clonotype has at least ten counts. The antigen remains unidentified. Specified time point: blood at routine non-recurrence follow-up after resection. Unsorted samples of tumor, nontumor lung or frozen PBMC had their whole RNA sequenced. Each TCR cDNA molecule carried a unique molecular identifier. TCRdb recomputed calls from the 5' RACE reads with MiXCR, one row per CDR3 protein. The sample has about 36,000 distinct CDR3 sequences, under 9% seen once; the top ten hold approximately 9.8%. The receptor was derived from a male donor with early-stage non-small cell lung cancer. The material sequenced was PBMCs, taken at follow-up.

CDR3 amino acids: CASSLGAGDGYTF. The CDR3 coding sequence is TGTGCCAGCAGCTTAGGGGCTGGGGACGGCTACACCTTC. The rearrangement uses TRBV7-8 and TRBJ1-2; D may be TRBD1 (5 bases). CDR1 is SGHVS and CDR2 is FQNEAQ in the germline V gene. The CDR3 loop spans 13 amino acids. Trimming cost V 1 base and J 8 bases, with 11 bases left between them.